A selection of T cell receptor beta chains follows, all from one sample in a study of blood T cell repertoires in COVID-19. Only in-frame clones appear in the TCRdb table, and some are missing; sequencing was by immunoSEQ multiplex PCR. There are a few hundred thousand clones in the sample; approximately 86% occur only once, and roughly 1.3% lies in the top ten. Sequencing was performed on peripheral blood. The source is a woman aged 25 to 39 with COVID-19, enrolled during active disease. Each CDR3 is given with its conserved first and last residue.

>TRBV27|TRBJ2-3
CASSPRQGQVGTDTQYF
>TRBV13|TRBJ2-5
CASSSQGAFLDF
>TRBV7-3|TRBJ2-2
CASSLYQRNTGELFF
>TRBV5-6|TRBJ2-7
CASSLPVSYEQYF
>TRBV9|TRBJ2-1
CASSVVGTSGRSEQFF
>TRBV5-1|TRBJ2-3
CASSLGRGSDTQYF
>TRBV9|TRBJ1-5
CASSVRANQPQHF
>TRBV5-5|TRBJ2-7
CASSWDIYEQYF
>TRBV5-1|TRBJ2-1
CASSLAGQGYGDEQFF
>TRBV6-5|TRBJ2-5
CASTSGRGETQYF
>TRBV7-9|TRBJ1-1
CASSPEWDTEAFF
>TRBV6-2/TRBV6-3|TRBJ2-3
CASSYEGAHTDTQYF
>TRBV10-3|TRBJ2-1
CASQRDVGNEQFF
>TRBV5-4|TRBJ1-1
CASSEAGGTYTEAFF
>TRBV5-5|TRBJ1-1
CASSFRQGLNTEAFF
>TRBV12-3/TRBV12-4|TRBJ2-5
CASGYRGLETQYF
>TRBV18|TRBJ1-2
CASSPDRDRVENYGYTF
>TRBV2|TRBJ2-1
CASRATSGGNNEQFF
>TRBV2|TRBJ1-2
CASDPRGHGYTF
>TRBV12-3/TRBV12-4|TRBJ1-5
CASSSGQIRPQHF
>TRBV7-2|TRBJ2-2
CASSLVLAGTGELFF
>TRBV5-1|TRBJ2-3
CASSFTGVAGEFTDTQYF
>TRBV9|TRBJ2-3
CASSVGRGLADTQYF
>TRBV10-1|TRBJ2-4
CASSAGDDKNIQYF
>TRBV15|TRBJ2-3
CATTTGGGNTDTQYF
>TRBV21-1|TRBJ2-7
CASSKAKHEEGGRYEQYF
>TRBV7-3|TRBJ2-1
CASSLNSGRANEQFF
>TRBV30|TRBJ2-7
CAWSSLAGGTYEQYF
>TRBV7-5|TRBJ2-3
CAFPPGLDTDTQYF
>TRBV19|TRBJ2-6
CASSIVQHPGANVLTF
>TRBV4-2|TRBJ1-1
CASSQVTDRPTTEAFF
>TRBV15|TRBJ2-7
CATSRDRRGLAGEQYF
>TRBV7-2|TRBJ1-4
CASSLEATPGTGGEKLFF
>TRBV21-1|TRBJ1-5
CASSQPGTRNQPQHF
>TRBV4-2|TRBJ1-5
CASSKQQGATNQPQHF
>TRBV6-2/TRBV6-3|TRBJ1-1
CASSYPGTGRNTEAFF
>TRBV18|TRBJ2-7
CASSPPNSYEQYF
>TRBV7-2|TRBJ2-6
CASSKWTGLAGANVLTF
>TRBV2|TRBJ1-1
CASSDPTSQGYTEAFF
>TRBV5-6|TRBJ2-1
CASSVPSGRNEQFF